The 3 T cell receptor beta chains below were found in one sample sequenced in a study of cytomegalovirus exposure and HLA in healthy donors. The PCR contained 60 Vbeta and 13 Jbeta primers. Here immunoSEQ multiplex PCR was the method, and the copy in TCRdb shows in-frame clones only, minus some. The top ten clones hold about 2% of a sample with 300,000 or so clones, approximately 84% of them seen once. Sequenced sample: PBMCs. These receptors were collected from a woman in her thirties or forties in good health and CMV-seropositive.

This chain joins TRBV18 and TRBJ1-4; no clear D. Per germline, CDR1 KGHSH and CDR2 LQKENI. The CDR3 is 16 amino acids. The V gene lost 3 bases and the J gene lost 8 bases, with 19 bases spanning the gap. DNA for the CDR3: TGTGCCAGCTCACCTATCCATGGAGGCCAAAAGGAAAAACTGTTTTTT. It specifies CASSPIHGGQKEKLFF.

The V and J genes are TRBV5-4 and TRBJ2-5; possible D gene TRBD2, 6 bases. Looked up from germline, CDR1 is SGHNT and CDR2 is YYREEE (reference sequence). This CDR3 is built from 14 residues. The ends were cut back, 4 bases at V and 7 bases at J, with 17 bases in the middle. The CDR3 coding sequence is TGTGCCAGCAGCGTCCTGTCGGGGGTCGGGACCCAGTACTTC. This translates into CASSVLSGVGTQYF.

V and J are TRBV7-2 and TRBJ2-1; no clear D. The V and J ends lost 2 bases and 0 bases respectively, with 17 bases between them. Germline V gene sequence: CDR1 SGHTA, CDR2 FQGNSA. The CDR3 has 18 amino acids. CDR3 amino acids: CASSLKFSLTDSYNEQFF. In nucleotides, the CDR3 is TGTGCCAGCAGCTTAAAGTTTAGCTTGACTGACTCCTACAATGAGCAGTTCTTC.